These 30 T cell receptor beta chains came from one sample sequenced in a study of regulatory T cells in long-lasting Graves disease. Library construction for TCR beta used iRepertoire HTBI primers and Arm-PCR of CDR3 regions. TCRdb reprocessed the multiplex PCR reads with MiXCR, giving one entry per CDR3 protein. The data contain 200,000 to 250,000 distinct CDR3 sequences, 20% to 25% of them singletons. Specified time point: newly diagnosed GD, antithyroid drugs for less than 3 months. Construction of the TCR library relied on RNA isolated from PBMCs. This specimen was peripheral blood mononuclear cells (PBMCs), taken at new diagnosis, from a patient treated with antithyroid drugs. The receptors originated from a female donor with Graves disease.

This clonotype was counted many times. The chain combines TRBV28 with TRBJ1-1; unclear D gene. The CDR3 spans 13 residues. Looked up from germline, CDR1 is MDHEN and CDR2 is SYDVKM. The germline V and J ends were trimmed by 6 bases and 7 bases, with 15 bases remaining between them. CDR3 protein: CASSTGMNNEAFF. CDR3 DNA sequence: TGTGCCAGCAGCACGGGGATGAATAATGAAGCTTTCTTT.

This clonotype was seen at least ten times. The V gene is TRBV20-1, the J gene TRBJ2-5; TRBD2 is a possible D gene (5 bases). Trimming took 0 bases from V and 2 from J, leaving 16 bases between them. Germline lookup yields CDR1 DFQATT and CDR2 SNEGSKA (reference sequence). The CDR3 extends over 16 amino acids. CDR3 sequence (DNA): TGCAGTGCTAGAGATCTCGAGGGAGTCCCGCAAGAGACCCAGTACTTC. This translates into CSARDLEGVPQETQYF.

This clonotype was recorded many times. V gene TRBV2 combines with J gene TRBJ2-1, with D tentatively TRBD1 (6 bases). V lost 6 bases, J lost 5 bases, and 11 bases lay in between. This CDR3 contains 13 residues. Germline V gives CDR1 SNHLY, CDR2 FYNNEI. DNA for the CDR3: TGTGCCAGCAGACAGGGAGAGAACAATGAGCAGTTCTTC. Protein sequence: CASRQGENNEQFF.

In this sample, this clonotype turned up many times. The gene calls are TRBV27 and TRBJ2-6; tentatively, D is TRBD1 or TRBD2 (6 bases each). With 8 bases removed from V and 0 bases from J, the gap between germline ends came to 23 bases. Germline CDR1 is MNHEY and CDR2 is SMNVEV (reference sequence). This CDR3 contains 19 residues. The CDR3 coding sequence is TGTGCCAGCCCACCTAGGGGGGAAGAGGCCCTCTCTGGGGCCAACGTCCTGACTTTC. Its translation: CASPPRGEEALSGANVLTF.

This clonotype occurred many times. The DNA of the CDR3 is TGTGCCAGCAGTTCCGGGACAGGATTACCTAAACAGTACGAGCAGTACTTC. This gives the protein CASSSGTGLPKQYEQYF. The rearrangement joins TRBV27 to TRBJ2-7; 8 positions agree with TRBD1. The CDR3 has 17 amino acids. The V gene end was trimmed by 4 bases and the J gene end by 4 bases; junction bases not matched to a gene: 15. Germline-derived CDR1 and CDR2 are MNHEY and SMNVEV (reference sequence).

This clonotype was recorded many times. The V call is TRBV27, the J call TRBJ2-7, with 7 bases fitting TRBD1. J lost 3 bases, V lost 4 bases, and 6 bases had no gene match. Germline CDR1 is MNHEY and CDR2 is SMNVEV (reference sequence). This CDR3 has 14 amino acids. The chain's CDR3 is CASSWDRSIYEQYF. The CDR3 DNA follows: TGTGCCAGCAGTTGGGACAGATCAATCTACGAGCAGTACTTC.

This clonotype was observed at least ten times. This chain uses TRBV7-2 with TRBJ2-7; D gene ambiguous. Trimming removed 5 bases from V and 0 bases from J, with 8 bases in between. The CDR3 has 13 amino acids. Germline V gene lookup returns CDR1 SGHTA and CDR2 FQGNSA. In DNA, the CDR3 is TGTGCCAGCAGCCCCTACTCCTCCTACGAGCAGTACTTC. Its translation is CASSPYSSYEQYF. The variable domain in full, with the rest retrieved from reference TRBV7-2 and TRBJ2-7, is GAGVSQSPSNKVTEKGKDVELRCDPISGHTALYWYRQSLGQGLEFLIYFQGNSAPDKSGLPSDRFSAERTGGSVSTLTIQRTQQEDSAVYLCASSPYSSYEQYFGPGTRLTVT.

There are many counts of this clonotype. The chain joins TRBV10-3 to TRBJ1-1; D unresolved. The V and J ends lost 7 bases and 7 bases respectively, with 10 bases between them. CDR3 length equals 11 residues. Germline CDR1 ENHRY, CDR2 SYGVKD. Written as DNA, the CDR3 is TGTGCCATCACCGTGGACGGTGAAGCTTTCTTT. This translates into CAITVDGEAFF.

Concerning this clonotype: A single base is all that separates this from a far larger clone, so a read error is likely. The V and J genes are TRBV7-3 and TRBJ1-1; perhaps TRBD1 as D (5 bases). This CDR3 spans 15 amino acids. The V end was cut by 8 bases, the J end by 6 bases, with 22 bases between. CDR1 and CDR2 from the germline V gene are SGHTA and FQGTGA. CDR3 DNA sequence: TGTGCCAGCGGCGCGATGAAGGCCGGGACCGCTGAAGCTTTCTTT. Its translation: CASGAMKAGTAEAFF. The whole variable domain, remainder taken from reference TRBV7-3 and TRBJ1-1, is GAGVSQTPSNKVTEKGKYVELRCDPISGHTALYWYRQSLGQGPEFLIYFQGTGAADDSGLPNDRFFAVRPEGSVSTLKIQRTERGDSAVYLCASGAMKAGTAEAFFGQGTRLTVV.

In regard to this clonotype: With a much larger clone just one base away, this may be a read error. J is TRBJ2-2 and V is TRBV12-3 or TRBV12-4; D possibly uses TRBD1 or TRBD2 (6 bases each). There are 15 residues in the CDR3. CDR3 sequence reads: CASRGGDSGTGGLFF. As DNA, the CDR3 is TGTGCCAGCAGGGGGGGCGATAGTGGCACCGGGGGGCTGTTTTTT.

A few counts support this clonotype. A far bigger clonotype differs at one base, so this is likely a read error. The chain combines TRBV5-1 with TRBJ2-1; D might be TRBD2 (6 bases). Germline V gives CDR1 SGHRS, CDR2 YFSETQ. The CDR3 has 14 amino acids. The CDR3 DNA reads TGTGCCAGCAGCTTGGAGGGGCACTACAATGAGCAGTTCTTC. Translating gives CASSLEGHYNEQFF.

A note on this clonotype: A far larger clone is one nucleotide away, so this likely arose from a read error. The chain couples TRBV2 to TRBJ2-2; the D gene could be TRBD1 or TRBD2 (6 bases each). The CDR3 loop spans 14 amino acids. The germline gives CDR1 SNHLY, CDR2 FYNNEI. For the CDR3, the DNA is TGTGCCAGCAGTTCGGCGACAGGTCCGGGGGAGCTGCTTTTT. Translation gives CASSSATGPGELLF.

In the case of this clonotype: A far more abundant clone sits one base away, making this likely a read error. The chain recombines TRBV7-2 with TRBJ2-1; D gene unclear. The CDR3 spans 13 residues. The V gene's germline CDR1 is SGHTA and CDR2 FQGNSA. The CDR3 loop reads CASSPARLDTQCF. CDR3 nucleotide sequence: TGTGCCAGCAGCCCTGCCAGGTTGGATACGCAGTGTTTT.

In regard to this clonotype: A much larger clone is a single base away; this may be a read error. The chain is built from TRBV20-1 and TRBJ1-1; tentative D call: TRBD1 (6 bases). Deletions cut 7 bases from V and 1 base from J, with 13 bases between. CDR3 size: 13 residues. The V gene's germline CDR1 is DFQATT and CDR2 SNEGSKA (reference sequence). The CDR3 DNA is TGCAGTGTTATGGGGGGCCCGAACACTGAAGCTTTCTTT. Translating gives CSVMGGPNTEAFF.

This clonotype was found many times. CDR3 loop: CATSDPGLNTGELFF. The CDR3, as DNA: TGTGCCACCAGTGACCCAGGGTTGAACACCGGGGAGCTGTTTTTT. This rearrangement joins TRBV24-1 to TRBJ2-2; the D gene is possibly TRBD1 (5 bases). There are 15 residues in the CDR3. The germline V and J ends were trimmed by 4 bases and 1 base, with 9 bases remaining between them. CDR1 is KGHDR, CDR2 SFDVKD, per germline.

This clonotype turned up a few times. V and J are TRBV24-1 and TRBJ2-2; maybe TRBD2 (5 bases). CDR3 length equals 13 residues. V was shortened by 0 bases and J by 9 bases, with 7 bases between the two germline ends. Germline lookup yields CDR1 KGHDR and CDR2 SFDVKD. The CDR3 coding sequence is TGTGCCACCAGTGATTTGCGGGGTAGGGAGCTGTTTTTT. This sequence encodes CATSDLRGRELFF.

Notes on this clonotype: A read error may be the cause here, since a much bigger clone is one base away. Because it lacks the conserved phenylalanine or tryptophan at the end, this CDR3 is likely a read error. The chain carries TRBV3-1 and TRBJ2-2; D gene unclear. The CDR3 runs 12 residues. V lost 0 bases and J 7 bases, leaving 3 bases between the germline ends. Germline lookup yields CDR1 LGHDT and CDR2 YNNKEL (reference sequence). The CDR3 region is CASSQDGGELFS. In DNA, the CDR3 is TGTGCCAGCAGCCAAGACGGCGGGGAGCTGTTTTCT.

This clonotype was seen a handful of times. This chain uses TRBV5-5 with TRBJ2-1, with TRBD1 as a possible D gene (6 bases). Germline CDR1 is SGHKS and CDR2 is YYEKEE (reference sequence). V dropped 2 bases and J dropped 0 bases, with 12 bases sitting between them. This CDR3 spans 16 amino acids. This chain's CDR3 is CASSFWTDSSYNEQFF. The CDR3 DNA is TGTGCCAGCAGCTTCTGGACAGATAGCTCCTACAATGAGCAGTTCTTC.

This clonotype came up once. The chain employs TRBV2 and TRBJ2-3; TRBD2 agrees at 7 bases. V shed 2 bases, J shed 5 bases, and the junction held 7 bases outside the gene matches. The CDR3 totals 15 residues. Germline lookup yields CDR1 SNHLY and CDR2 FYNNEI. The CDR3 DNA reads as TGTGCCAGCAGTGAATTTTCTAGCGGCGGAGATACGCAGTATTTT. It translates to CASSEFSSGGDTQYF.

This clonotype was picked up many times. The V gene is TRBV6-1, the J gene TRBJ2-6, with D perhaps TRBD2 (6 bases). The CDR3 contains 14 residues. Trimming took 8 bases from V and 4 from J, leaving 12 bases between them. Germline CDR1 MNHNS, CDR2 SASEGT. The CDR3 region has the DNA TGTGCCAGCGGAGGGGACGGGGGGGCCAACGTCCTGACTTTC. Translating it yields CASGGDGGANVLTF.

This clonotype was seen repeatedly, ten times or more. This chain uses TRBV29-1 with TRBJ1-2; D call uncertain. CDR1 is SQVTM and CDR2 is ANQGSEA in the germline V gene. The V gene lost 0 bases and the J gene lost 6 bases, with 11 bases spanning the gap. The CDR3 runs 13 residues. CDR3 residues: CSVEDLGRDGYTF. As DNA, the CDR3 is TGCAGCGTTGAAGATCTAGGGAGGGATGGCTACACCTTC.

This clonotype was counted ten times or more. The CDR3 coding sequence is TGCAGTGCTAGGACTAGCGGTTCGTCCTACGAGCAGTACTTC. It specifies CSARTSGSSYEQYF. V usage is TRBV20-1 and J usage is TRBJ2-7, with TRBD2 identical over 9 bases. The CDR3 contains 14 residues. V gave up 3 bases and J gave up 1 base; unmatched junction bases: 4. Looked up from germline, CDR1 is DFQATT and CDR2 is SNEGSKA (reference sequence).

This clonotype has only one observation. A much larger clone differs from this one at a single base, so this may be a read error. The V call is TRBV7-9, the J call TRBJ1-2; D gene ambiguous. Per the germline V gene, CDR1 is SEHNR and CDR2 is FQNEAQ (reference sequence). CDR3 length: 14 residues. Here the CDR3 reads CTSSSPGRDYGYTF. The CDR3 DNA sequence: TGTACCAGCAGCTCCCCGGGGAGGGACTATGGCTACACCTTC.

The chain uses TRBV30 and TRBJ2-5; possible D gene TRBD2, 5 bases. Germline assignment: CDR1 GTSNPN and CDR2 SVGIG (reference sequence). The CDR3 covers 14 residues. V lost 2 bases and J lost 0, with 10 bases in between. The CDR3 loop reads CAWSRTGYQETQYF. CDR3 in DNA: TGTGCCTGGAGTCGGACGGGGTACCAAGAGACCCAGTACTTC.

This clonotype was observed at least ten times. The chain links TRBV4-2 to TRBJ2-7; 12 nucleotides line up with TRBD1. V was clipped by 4 bases and J by 4 bases; unmatched bases: 8. CDR1 and CDR2 (germline): LGHNA, YNFKEQ. CDR3 length equals 16 residues. The CDR3 DNA is TGTGCCAGCAGCCCCCAACAGGGACAGGGGGCGTACGAGCAGTACTTC. It codes for CASSPQQGQGAYEQYF.

The chain uses TRBV6-1 and TRBJ1-1, with D unclear. The CDR3 contains 13 residues. The germline gives CDR1 MNHNS, CDR2 SASEGT. V shed 1 base and J shed 4 bases, with 7 bases lying between them. The chain's CDR3 is CASSEGVSTEAFF. The CDR3 DNA reads TGTGCCAGCAGTGAAGGGGTCAGCACTGAAGCTTTCTTT.

This clonotype was detected many times. The V gene is TRBV5-6, the J gene TRBJ1-4; unclear D gene. V was clipped by 0 bases and J by 7 bases, with 13 bases between them. Germline-derived CDR1 and CDR2 are SGHDT and YYEEEE. The CDR3 length is 15 residues. The CDR3 protein is CASSLGPTTSEKLFF. Written as DNA, the CDR3 is TGTGCCAGCAGCTTGGGACCCACAACGAGTGAAAAACTGTTTTTT.

This clonotype was seen only once. This chain uses TRBV2 with TRBJ1-1; D is unresolved. The CDR3 sequence is 13 residues long. V was shortened by 7 bases and J by 1 base, with 10 bases between the two germline ends. Germline V CDR1 and CDR2: SNHLY, FYNNEI. The CDR3 is CASTLRPNTEAFF. CDR3 in DNA: TGTGCCAGCACCCTCCGCCCGAACACTGAAGCTTTCTTT.

Of note for this clonotype: This may arise from a read error, as a much more abundant clone is one base away. The J gene is TRBJ2-7, the V gene TRBV5-6, with D unclear. Trimming took 1 base from V and 2 from J, leaving 10 bases between them. Germline V gene lookup returns CDR1 SGHDT and CDR2 YYEEEE. This CDR3 contains 14 residues. Written as DNA, the CDR3 is TGTGCCAGCAGCTTGCTACAGAGCCCCTACGAGCAGTACTTC. It encodes CASSLLQSPYEQYF.

This chain joins TRBV2 and TRBJ2-3, with 7 bases lining up with TRBD1. The CDR3 extends over 19 amino acids. The germline gives CDR1 SNHLY, CDR2 FYNNEI. The V segment lost 3 bases and the J segment 2 bases; nucleotides outside the gene matches: 17. CDR3 amino acids: CASSDTGERFRWTTDTQYF. The CDR3 DNA sequence: TGTGCCAGCAGTGACACAGGGGAGAGGTTTAGGTGGACCACAGATACGCAGTATTTT. Together with reference TRBV2 and TRBJ2-3, the CDR3 gives the full variable domain: EPEVTQTPSHQVTQMGQEVILRCVPISNHLYFYWYRQILGQKVEFLVSFYNNEISEKSEIFDDQFSVERPDGSNFTLKIRSTKLEDSAMYFCASSDTGERFRWTTDTQYFGPGTRLTVL.